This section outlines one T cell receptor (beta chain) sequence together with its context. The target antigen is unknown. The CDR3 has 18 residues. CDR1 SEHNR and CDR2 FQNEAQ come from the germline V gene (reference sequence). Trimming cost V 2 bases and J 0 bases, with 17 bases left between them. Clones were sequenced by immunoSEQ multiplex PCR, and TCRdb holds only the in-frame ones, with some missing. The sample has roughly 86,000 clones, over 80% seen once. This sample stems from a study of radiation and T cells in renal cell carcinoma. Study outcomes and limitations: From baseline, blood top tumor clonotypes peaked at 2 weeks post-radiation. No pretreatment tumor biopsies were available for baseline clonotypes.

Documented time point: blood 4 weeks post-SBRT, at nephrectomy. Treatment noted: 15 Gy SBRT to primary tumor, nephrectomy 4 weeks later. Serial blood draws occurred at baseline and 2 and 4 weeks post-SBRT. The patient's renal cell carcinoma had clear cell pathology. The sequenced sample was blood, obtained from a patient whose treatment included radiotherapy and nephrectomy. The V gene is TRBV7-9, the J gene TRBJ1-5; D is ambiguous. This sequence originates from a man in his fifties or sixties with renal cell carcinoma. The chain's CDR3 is CASSLTGVPGYSNQPQHF. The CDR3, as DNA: TGTGCCAGCAGCTTAACGGGCGTACCGGGGTATAGCAATCAGCCCCAGCATTTT. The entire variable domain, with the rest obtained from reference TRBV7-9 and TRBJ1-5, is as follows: DTGVSQNPRHKITKRGQNVTFRCDPISEHNRLYWYRQTLGQGPEFLTYFQNEAQLEKSRLLSDRFSAERPKGSFSTLEIQRTEQGDSAMYLCASSLTGVPGYSNQPQHFGDGTRLSIL.